This passage covers 30 T cell receptor beta chains from one sample sequenced in a study of T-cell memory formation after mild COVID-19. Each CDR3 protein gets one entry after TCRdb re-called the 5' RACE reads with MiXCR. The sample comprises under 600,000 distinct CDR3 sequences, less than 25% of which are singletons, and approximately 8.4% rests with the top ten. Sequencing was carried out using PBMCs or a T cell subset sorted from them (not recorded which). The receptors were sampled from an adult woman who had mild COVID-19 (a few samples of this study predate the infection). Cell type and time point are not known.

The chain couples TRBV18 to TRBJ1-1, with D unclear. Germline loops: CDR1 KGHSH, CDR2 LQKENI. Between the trimmed V and J ends, which lost 5 bases and 0 bases, there was a span of 10 bases. The CDR3 runs 14 residues. In DNA, the CDR3 is TGTGCCAGCTCAATCAAGCACCTGAACACTGAAGCTTTCTTT. Translation: CASSIKHLNTEAFF.

This clonotype was detected a few times. The rearrangement uses TRBV5-1 and TRBJ2-7; 7 nucleotides line up with TRBD1. Losses at the gene ends were 0 bases for V and 2 bases for J; bases not matched to a gene: 8. CDR3 size: 16 residues. Germline CDR1 SGHRS, CDR2 YFSETQ. The CDR3 DNA follows: TGCGCCAGCAGCTTGGTTGGGCAGGGGGTAACCTACGAGCAGTACTTC. Protein product: CASSLVGQGVTYEQYF.

This clonotype showed up many times. The rearrangement joins TRBV6-2 or TRBV6-3 to TRBJ2-7; D is unclear. The CDR3 runs 14 residues. Trimming pared 6 bases from V and 0 bases from J, leaving 12 bases between. Per germline, CDR1 MNHEY and CDR2 SVGEGT. The CDR3 reads CASRLTGSSYEQYF. The CDR3 region has the DNA TGTGCCAGCAGACTCACGGGTTCCTCCTACGAGCAGTACTTC.

This clonotype has a handful of counts. The gene calls are TRBV4-2 and TRBJ1-3, with TRBD1 matching over 8 bases. The CDR3 spans 17 residues. Germline V CDR1 and CDR2: LGHNA, YNFKEQ. V lost 0 bases, J lost 4 bases, and 8 bases stayed unmatched. The CDR3 protein is CASSQDNIRGPGNTIYF. In DNA, the CDR3 is TGTGCCAGCAGCCAAGATAATATCAGGGGGCCAGGAAACACCATATATTTT.

This clonotype was counted between two and nine times. V is TRBV7-9 and J is TRBJ2-7, with TRBD1 as a possible D gene (5 bases). The CDR3 has 17 amino acids. Trimming stripped 5 bases from V and 0 bases from J, with 20 bases between. The germline V gene encodes CDR1 SEHNR and CDR2 FQNEAQ (reference sequence). The DNA for the CDR3 is TGTGCCAGCAGCCCCCCGGCTGGGGCAGCAGCCTCCTACGAGCAGTACTTC. Amino acids: CASSPPAGAAASYEQYF.

This clonotype turned up a few times. The V gene is TRBV7-9, the J gene TRBJ2-1, with D maybe TRBD2 (6 bases). Germline V lookup: CDR1 SEHNR, CDR2 FQNEAQ (reference sequence). V gave up 5 bases and J gave up 4 bases, with 15 bases separating them. The CDR3 loop spans 15 amino acids. This chain's CDR3 is CASSPSGPVYNEQFF. The CDR3 bases are TGTGCCAGCAGCCCGAGCGGGCCAGTTTACAATGAGCAGTTCTTC. Variable domain in full (rest from reference TRBV7-9 and TRBJ2-1): DTGVSQNPRHKITKRGQNVTFRCDPISEHNRLYWYRQTLGQGPEFLTYFQNEAQLEKSRLLSDRFSAERPKGSFSTLEIQRTEQGDSAMYLCASSPSGPVYNEQFFGPGTRLTVL.

The chain links TRBV7-8 to TRBJ1-1, with 11 bases matching TRBD1. With 5 bases clipped from V and 4 bases from J, the junction kept 6 bases outside the gene matches. CDR1 is SGHVS, CDR2 FQNEAQ, per germline. The CDR3 consists of 15 residues. CDR3 amino acids: CASSIEGQGGTEAFF. The CDR3 nucleotides are TGTGCCAGCAGCATAGAGGGACAGGGGGGCACTGAAGCTTTCTTT.

This clonotype was picked up a small number of times. This chain links TRBV6-1 with TRBJ2-2; TRBD1 is a possible D gene (6 bases). CDR1 is MNHNS, CDR2 SASEGT, per germline. The CDR3 totals 15 residues. The V end lost 1 base, the J end lost 6 bases, and 12 bases lay between the germline ends. The CDR3 DNA reads as TGTGCCAGCAGTGAAGAACAGGGATCCCCCGGGGAGCTGTTTTTT. This codes for CASSEEQGSPGELFF.

This clonotype was seen more than once but under ten times. The chain links TRBV6-5 to TRBJ2-4, with 7 bases fitting TRBD1. CDR1 is MNHEY, CDR2 SVGAGI, per germline. Trimming removed 4 bases from V and 8 bases from J; junction bases left unmatched: 8. The CDR3 covers 14 residues. The CDR3 DNA follows: TGTGCCAGCAGTTGGACAGGTGGTCAAGACATTCAGTACTTC. Amino acid sequence: CASSWTGGQDIQYF.

This clonotype was observed a few times. The chain uses TRBV7-9 and TRBJ2-5; D is tentatively TRBD1 or TRBD2 (6 bases each). Germline lookup yields CDR1 SEHNR and CDR2 FQNEAQ (reference sequence). This CDR3 region has 15 residues. V was trimmed by 2 bases and J by 4 bases, leaving 14 bases between them. CDR3 nucleotides: TGTGCCAGCAGCTTAAACCGGGGGCCTAGAGAGACCCAGTACTTC. Its translation: CASSLNRGPRETQYF.

This clonotype came up a few times. The chain recombines TRBV7-9 with TRBJ1-2; D gene uncertain. Trimming shortened V by 4 bases and J by 8 bases, and 23 bases separated the two germline ends. The CDR3 length is 16 residues. Germline CDR1 SEHNR, CDR2 FQNEAQ (reference sequence). The CDR3 DNA follows: TGTGCCAGCAGCTCCCTAGCGGGAGGTCGGGGAACCGGCTACACCTTC. Residues: CASSSLAGGRGTGYTF.

This clonotype was detected only a few times. The CDR3 is CASSKSGGHGETQYF. CDR3 in DNA: TGCGCCAGCAGCAAATCAGGGGGCCACGGAGAGACCCAGTACTTC. This chain links TRBV5-1 with TRBJ2-5; 8 bases agree with TRBD1. J was trimmed by 4 bases and V by 4 bases; bases with no gene match: 9. Germline CDR1 is SGHRS and CDR2 is YFSETQ. The CDR3 sequence is 15 residues long.

The chain has TRBV13 and TRBJ2-2; D gene uncertain. Germline V gives CDR1 PRHDT, CDR2 FYEKMQ (reference sequence). CDR3 length: 15 residues. Trimming cost V 6 bases and J 2 bases, with 13 bases left between them. In DNA, the CDR3 is TGTGCCAGCAGACCGGGCGGAGTCAACACCGGGGAGCTGTTTTTT. It is translated as CASRPGGVNTGELFF.

This clonotype has just a few counts. The genes are TRBV6-5 and TRBJ1-1; no firm D call. Trimming removed 0 bases at V and 4 bases at J, with 9 bases between. From germline, CDR1 is MNHEY and CDR2 SVGAGI. The CDR3 is 14 amino acids. The DNA for the CDR3 is TGTGCCAGCAGTTACTCAGTTGGAGGCACTGAAGCTTTCTTT. Translated: CASSYSVGGTEAFF.

This clonotype was detected a few times. V gene TRBV11-2 combines with J gene TRBJ2-2; 7 positions match TRBD2. This CDR3 is 15 amino acids long. Germline CDR1 reads SGHAT; CDR2 reads FQNNGV. V was pared by 2 bases and J by 2 bases, with 2 bases of the junction left unmatched. CDR3 bases: TGTGCCAGCAGCTTAAGCGGGGATAACACCGGGGAGCTGTTTTTT. This translates into CASSLSGDNTGELFF.

The chain uses TRBV9 and TRBJ2-5; 13 bases are a match to TRBD2. Germline V gene lookup returns CDR1 SGDLS and CDR2 YYNGEE. The CDR3 sequence is 16 residues long. V trimming: 4 bases; J trimming: 3 bases; junction bases outside the gene matches: 6. The CDR3 spells CASSPRTSGSEETQYF. CDR3 in DNA: TGTGCCAGCAGCCCCAGGACTAGCGGGAGTGAAGAGACCCAGTACTTC.

This clonotype was picked up a small number of times. The chain has TRBV24-1 and TRBJ2-3; D may match TRBD1 or TRBD2 (6 bases each). The CDR3 runs to 15 residues. Germline lookup yields CDR1 KGHDR and CDR2 SFDVKD. The V end lost 2 bases, the J end lost 4 bases, and 12 bases lay between the germline ends. As DNA, the CDR3 is TGTGCCACCAGTGATTCGGGGGCGGTGGCAGATACGCAGTATTTT. It yields the protein CATSDSGAVADTQYF.

This clonotype has only a few counts. The J gene is TRBJ1-1, the V gene TRBV3-1, with D hard to call. Trimming shortened V by 0 bases and J by 1 base, and 6 bases separated the two germline ends. CDR3 length: 14 amino acids. Germline CDR1 and CDR2: LGHDT and YNNKEL (reference sequence). CDR3 amino acids: CASSQDTKNTEAFF. The DNA for the CDR3 is TGTGCCAGCAGCCAAGATACCAAGAACACTGAAGCTTTCTTT.

The CDR3 DNA follows: TGTGCCAGCAGGAGAGACACTGAAGCTTTCTTT. This encodes CASRRDTEAFF. The chain joins TRBV5-4 to TRBJ1-1; D is uncertain. The CDR3 covers 11 residues. Looked up from germline, CDR1 is SGHNT and CDR2 is YYREEE (reference sequence). V gave up 5 bases and J gave up 3 bases, with 5 bases separating them.

The chain couples TRBV3-1 to TRBJ2-1; D possibly uses TRBD1 or TRBD2 (5 bases each). Germline V CDR1 and CDR2: LGHDT, YNNKEL (reference sequence). The V end was cut by 2 bases, the J end by 10 bases, with 15 bases between. This CDR3 contains 14 residues. The CDR3 bases are TGTGCCAGCAGCCAACCCTCCGAGGGGAACGAGCAGTTCTTC. This translates into CASSQPSEGNEQFF.

A few counts support this clonotype. The J gene is TRBJ1-2, the V gene TRBV12-3 or TRBV12-4, with D uncertain. Trimming took off 5 bases at V and 0 bases at J, with 10 bases between the two ends. This CDR3 has 14 amino acids. CDR3 region: CASSPQTTNYGYTF. CDR3 bases: TGTGCCAGCAGTCCCCAGACTACTAACTATGGCTACACCTTC.

The chain couples TRBV7-2 to TRBJ1-2, with D perhaps TRBD1 (6 bases). Per the germline V gene, CDR1 is SGHTA and CDR2 is FQGNSA. There are 15 residues in the CDR3. V dropped 3 bases and J dropped 0 bases, with 11 bases sitting between them. CDR3 sequence reads: CASSFTGTTNYGYTF. The DNA for the CDR3 is TGTGCCAGCAGCTTTACCGGGACAACTAACTATGGCTACACCTTC.

J is TRBJ2-7 and V is TRBV7-2; TRBD2 matches 8 bases. Trimming at V came to 6 bases and at J to 0 bases, leaving 4 bases not matched to a gene. The CDR3 covers 14 residues. Looked up from germline, CDR1 is SGHTA and CDR2 is FQGNSA. Written as DNA, the CDR3 is TGTGCCAGCAGGCTAGCGGGCGTCTCCTACGAGCAGTACTTC. The encoded protein is CASRLAGVSYEQYF.

This clonotype turned up a few times. The chain employs TRBV9 and TRBJ1-2, with 10 bases matching TRBD1. The CDR3 has 16 residues. The V segment lost 3 bases and the J segment 8 bases; nucleotides outside the gene matches: 13. Germline loops: CDR1 SGDLS, CDR2 YYNGEE. CDR3 in amino acids: CASSALVGTGVTGYTF. The CDR3 bases are TGTGCCAGCAGCGCTCTGGTTGGGACAGGGGTTACGGGCTACACCTTC. Looking up the rest from reference TRBV9 and TRBJ1-2 gives the full variable domain: DSGVTQTPKHLITATGQRVTLRCSPRSGDLSVYWYQQSLDQGLQFLIQYYNGEERAKGNILERFSAQQFPDLHSELNLSSLELGDSALYFCASSALVGTGVTGYTFGSGTRLTVV.

J is TRBJ1-1 and V is TRBV24-1; perhaps TRBD1 as D (5 bases). Trimming took 4 bases from V and 1 from J, leaving 6 bases between them. The CDR3 has 13 amino acids. CDR1 is KGHDR and CDR2 is SFDVKD in the germline V gene. CDR3 loop: CATSDDRNTEAFF. CDR3 in DNA: TGTGCCACCAGTGACGACAGGAACACTGAAGCTTTCTTT.

CDR3 sequence (DNA): TGCGCCAGCAGCTTGGAAGGGGTTGGGCAGTACTTC. Translation gives CASSLEGVGQYF. The rearrangement uses TRBV5-1 and TRBJ2-7; D perhaps matches TRBD1 (5 bases). The CDR3 has 12 amino acids. Between the trimmed V and J ends, which lost 0 bases and 9 bases, there was a span of 10 bases. CDR1 is SGHRS, CDR2 YFSETQ, per germline.

In this sample, this clonotype turned up a few times. The rearrangement links TRBV29-1 to TRBJ2-2, with 10 bases identical to TRBD1. J gave up 5 bases and V 7 bases, and 7 bases lay outside the gene matches. Germline CDR1 reads SQVTM; CDR2 reads ANQGSEA. This CDR3 has 14 amino acids. The CDR3 region is CSAWGQGKTGELFF. CDR3 DNA: TGCAGCGCTTGGGGACAGGGGAAGACCGGGGAGCTGTTTTTT.

This clonotype was picked up a small number of times. This chain uses TRBV11-2 with TRBJ2-3; 11 nucleotides line up with TRBD2. This CDR3 has 17 amino acids. The germline CDR1 and CDR2 sequences are SGHAT and FQNNGV. After removal of 4 bases from V and 3 bases from J, the junction contained 9 bases not matched to a gene. The CDR3 spells CASSSSRLAGLTDTQYF. The CDR3 DNA follows: TGTGCCAGCAGCTCCTCCCGACTAGCGGGACTTACAGATACGCAGTATTTT.

This chain connects TRBV2 to TRBJ2-3, with unresolved D. CDR3 length equals 13 residues. The ends were cut back, 0 bases at V and 5 bases at J, with 6 bases in the middle. Per the germline V gene, CDR1 is SNHLY and CDR2 is FYNNEI. The chain's CDR3 is CASSEALLDTQYF. The CDR3 region has the DNA TGTGCCAGCAGTGAAGCGCTTTTAGATACGCAGTATTTT.

V and J are TRBV20-1 and TRBJ2-3; D is ambiguous. The germline V gene encodes CDR1 DFQATT and CDR2 SNEGSKA (reference sequence). The CDR3 runs to 14 residues. The V end was cut by 6 bases, the J end by 6 bases, with 19 bases between. In nucleotides, the CDR3 is TGCAGTGCCGTAAGAATGGGTCCCGGGGATACGCAGTATTTT. Translated: CSAVRMGPGDTQYF.